This T cell receptor beta chain stems from a study of blood T cell repertoires in COVID-19. Clones were read by immunoSEQ multiplex PCR, and TCRdb kept only the in-frame ones, dropping some. The table shows tens of thousands of clones, with 80% to 90% occurring only once. The V end lost 5 bases, the J end lost 0 bases, and 11 bases lay between the germline ends. Germline lookup yields CDR1 KGHDR and CDR2 SFDVKD. CDR3 length: 15 residues. The chain combines TRBV24-1 with TRBJ2-3, with D perhaps TRBD2 (6 bases). Material for sequencing was peripheral blood. This clonotype was obtained from a man aged 35 to 55 with COVID-19, enrolled during active disease. CDR3 bases: TGTGCCACCAGTGCCCGGGGAGGTAGCACAGATACGCAGTATTTT. Protein sequence: CATSARGGSTDTQYF.